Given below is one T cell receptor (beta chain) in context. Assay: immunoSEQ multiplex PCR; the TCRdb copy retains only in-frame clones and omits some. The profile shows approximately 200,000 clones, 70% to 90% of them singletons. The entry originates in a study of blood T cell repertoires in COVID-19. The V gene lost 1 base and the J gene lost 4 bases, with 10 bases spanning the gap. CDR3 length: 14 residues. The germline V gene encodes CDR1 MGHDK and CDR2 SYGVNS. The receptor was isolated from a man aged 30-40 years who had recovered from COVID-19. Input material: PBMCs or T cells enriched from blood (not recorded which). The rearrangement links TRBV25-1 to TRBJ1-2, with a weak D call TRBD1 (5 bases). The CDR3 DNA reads TGTGCCAGCAGTGAATCCAGGGCCTCCTATGGCTACACCTTC. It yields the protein CASSESRASYGYTF.